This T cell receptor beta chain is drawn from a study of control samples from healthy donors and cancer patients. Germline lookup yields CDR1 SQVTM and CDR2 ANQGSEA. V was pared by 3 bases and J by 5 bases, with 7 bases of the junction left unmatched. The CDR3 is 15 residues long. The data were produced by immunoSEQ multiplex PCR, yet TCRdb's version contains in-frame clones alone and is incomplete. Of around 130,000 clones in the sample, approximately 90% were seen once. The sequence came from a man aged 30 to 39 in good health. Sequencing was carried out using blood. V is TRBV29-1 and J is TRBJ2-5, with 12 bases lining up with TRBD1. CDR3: CSVEGGTGGLETQYF. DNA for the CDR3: TGCAGCGTTGAGGGGGGGACAGGGGGCTTGGAGACCCAGTACTTC.